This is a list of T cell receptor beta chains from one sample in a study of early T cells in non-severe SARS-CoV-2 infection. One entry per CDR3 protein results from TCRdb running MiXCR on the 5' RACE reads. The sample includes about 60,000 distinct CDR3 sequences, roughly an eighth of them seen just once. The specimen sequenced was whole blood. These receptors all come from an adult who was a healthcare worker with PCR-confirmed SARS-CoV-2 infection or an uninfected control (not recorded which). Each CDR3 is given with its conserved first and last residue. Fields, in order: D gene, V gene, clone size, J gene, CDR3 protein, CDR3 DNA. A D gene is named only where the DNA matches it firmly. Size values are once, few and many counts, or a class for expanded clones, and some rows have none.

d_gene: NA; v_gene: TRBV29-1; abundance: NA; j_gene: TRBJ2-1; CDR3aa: CSVEAQDEQFF; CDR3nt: TGCAGCGTTGAAGCACAGGATGAGCAGTTCTTC
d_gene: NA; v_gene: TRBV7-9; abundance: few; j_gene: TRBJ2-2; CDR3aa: CASSLGREVTGELFF; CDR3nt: TGTGCCAGCAGCTTAGGGCGAGAGGTCACCGGGGAGCTGTTTTTT
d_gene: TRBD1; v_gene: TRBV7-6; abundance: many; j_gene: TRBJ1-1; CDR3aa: CASSPYRGTEAFF; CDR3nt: TGTGCCAGCAGTCCCTACAGGGGCACTGAAGCTTTCTTT
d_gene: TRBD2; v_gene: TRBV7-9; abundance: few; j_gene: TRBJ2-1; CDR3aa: CASSFGSGRLNEQFF; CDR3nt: TGTGCCAGCAGCTTTGGTAGCGGGAGACTGAATGAGCAGTTCTTC
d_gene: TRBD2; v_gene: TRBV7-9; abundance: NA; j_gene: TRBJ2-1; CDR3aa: CASSRGDEQFF; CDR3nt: TGTGCCAGCAGCCGGGGGGATGAGCAGTTCTTC
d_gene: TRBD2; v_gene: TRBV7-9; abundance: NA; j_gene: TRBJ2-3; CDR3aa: CASSPGLADNARDTQYF; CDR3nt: TGTGCCAGCTCCCCGGGACTAGCGGATAATGCCAGGGATACGCAGTATTTT
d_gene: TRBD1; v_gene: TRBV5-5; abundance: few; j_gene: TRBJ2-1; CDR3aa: CASIQDRGQQFF; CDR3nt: TGTGCCAGCATCCAGGACAGGGGCCAGCAGTTCTTC
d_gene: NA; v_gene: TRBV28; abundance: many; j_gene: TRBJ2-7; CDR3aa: CASSLPADLSYEQYF; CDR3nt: TGTGCCAGCAGCTTGCCGGCTGACTTGTCCTACGAGCAGTACTTC
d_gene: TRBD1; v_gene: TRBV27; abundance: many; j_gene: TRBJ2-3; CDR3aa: CASSPGGDTQYF; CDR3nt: TGTGCCAGCAGCCCAGGGGGCGATACGCAGTATTTT
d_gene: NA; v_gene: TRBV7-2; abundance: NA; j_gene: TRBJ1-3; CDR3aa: CASTIDRSGNTIYF; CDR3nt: TGTGCCAGCACCATCGACAGGTCTGGAAACACCATATATTTT
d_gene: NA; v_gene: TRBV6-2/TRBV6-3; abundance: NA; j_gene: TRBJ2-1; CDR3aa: CASNRDNEQFF; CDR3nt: TGTGCCAGCAACAGAGACAATGAGCAGTTCTTC
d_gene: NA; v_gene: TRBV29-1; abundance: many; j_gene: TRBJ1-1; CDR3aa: CSVRGGGREAFF; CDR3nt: TGCAGCGTCCGAGGGGGGGGCCGGGAAGCTTTCTTT
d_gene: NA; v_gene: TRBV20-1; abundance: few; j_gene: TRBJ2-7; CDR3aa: CSARDVGFEQYF; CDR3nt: TGCAGTGCTAGAGATGTAGGGTTCGAGCAGTACTTC
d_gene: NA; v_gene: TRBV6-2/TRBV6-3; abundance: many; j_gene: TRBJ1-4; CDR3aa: CASSYGGEKLFF; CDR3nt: TGTGCCAGCAGTTACGGAGGCGAAAAACTGTTTTTT
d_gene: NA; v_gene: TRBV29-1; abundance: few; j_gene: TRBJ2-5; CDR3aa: CSASNGGTGETQYF; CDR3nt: TGCAGCGCTAGTAATGGGGGGACCGGAGAGACCCAGTACTTC
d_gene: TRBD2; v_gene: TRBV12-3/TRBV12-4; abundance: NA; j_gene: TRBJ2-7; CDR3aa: CASTGGGYEQYF; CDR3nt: TGTGCCAGCACTGGGGGGGGCTACGAGCAGTACTTC
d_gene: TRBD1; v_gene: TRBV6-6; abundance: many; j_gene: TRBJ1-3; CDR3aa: CASQPGQGNSGNTIYF; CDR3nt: TGTGCCAGTCAACCGGGACAGGGAAATTCTGGAAACACCATATATTTT
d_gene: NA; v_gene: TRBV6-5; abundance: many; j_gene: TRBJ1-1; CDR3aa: CASTLESNTEAFF; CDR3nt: TGTGCCAGCACCTTGGAGTCGAACACTGAAGCTTTCTTT
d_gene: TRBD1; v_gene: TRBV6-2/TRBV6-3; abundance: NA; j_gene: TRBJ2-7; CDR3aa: CASSYRGQGFVPYEQYF; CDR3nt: TGTGCCAGCAGTTACAGAGGACAGGGATTTGTTCCCTACGAGCAGTACTTC
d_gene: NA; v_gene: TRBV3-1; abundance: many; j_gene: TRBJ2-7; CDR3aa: CASSQDPPGGNYEQYF; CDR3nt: TGTGCCAGCAGCCAAGATCCCCCAGGGGGGAACTACGAGCAGTACTTC
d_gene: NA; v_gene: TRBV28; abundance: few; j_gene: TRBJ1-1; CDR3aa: CASSSTLLEAFF; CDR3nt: TGTGCCAGCAGTTCGACGCTGCTTGAAGCTTTCTTT
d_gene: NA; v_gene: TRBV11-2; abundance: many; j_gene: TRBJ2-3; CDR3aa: CASSLDPFPATQYF; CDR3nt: TGTGCCAGCAGCTTAGATCCCTTCCCAGCTACGCAGTATTTT
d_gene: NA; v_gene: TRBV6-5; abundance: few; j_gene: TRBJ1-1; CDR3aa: CASGLLGVGTEAFF; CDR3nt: TGTGCCAGCGGTCTCCTCGGGGTGGGGACTGAAGCTTTCTTT
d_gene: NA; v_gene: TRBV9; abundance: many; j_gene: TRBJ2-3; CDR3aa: CASSASGADTQYF; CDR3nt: TGTGCCAGCAGCGCCTCGGGGGCAGATACGCAGTATTTT
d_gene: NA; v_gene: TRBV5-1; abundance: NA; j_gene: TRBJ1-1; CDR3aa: CASSSFIWAGTEAFF; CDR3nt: TGCGCCAGCAGCTCTTTCATTTGGGCTGGCACTGAAGCTTTCTTT
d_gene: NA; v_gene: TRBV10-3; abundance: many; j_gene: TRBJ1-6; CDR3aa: CAISSSSYNSPLHF; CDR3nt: TGTGCCATCAGTTCATCCTCCTATAATTCACCCCTCCACTTT
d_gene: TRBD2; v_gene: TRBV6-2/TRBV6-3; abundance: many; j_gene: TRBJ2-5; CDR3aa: CASSVTSGGQETQYF; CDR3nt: TGTGCCAGCAGTGTCACTAGCGGGGGCCAAGAGACCCAGTACTTC
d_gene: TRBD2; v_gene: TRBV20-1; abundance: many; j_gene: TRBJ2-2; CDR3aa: CSARLAGAAGELFF; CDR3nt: TGCAGTGCTAGACTAGCGGGAGCTGCCGGGGAGCTGTTTTTT
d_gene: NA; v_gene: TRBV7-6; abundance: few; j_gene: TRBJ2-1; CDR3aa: CASSLGDQIEQFF; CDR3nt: TGTGCCAGCAGCCTCGGCGACCAAATAGAGCAGTTCTTC
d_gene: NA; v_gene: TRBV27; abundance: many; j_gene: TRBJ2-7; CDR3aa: CASSLYPPGTPYEQYF; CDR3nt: TGTGCCAGCAGTTTATATCCCCCGGGGACTCCCTACGAGCAGTACTTC
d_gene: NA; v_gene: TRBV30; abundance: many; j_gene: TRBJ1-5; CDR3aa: CAWSGMGVGQPQHF; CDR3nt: TGTGCCTGGAGTGGAATGGGGGTTGGTCAGCCCCAGCATTTT
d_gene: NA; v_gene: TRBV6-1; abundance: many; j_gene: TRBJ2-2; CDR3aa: CASSERSGAPGELFF; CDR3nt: TGTGCCAGCAGCGAAAGATCCGGGGCTCCCGGGGAGCTGTTTTTT
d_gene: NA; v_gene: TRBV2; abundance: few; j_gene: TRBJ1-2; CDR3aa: CAPTPYNYGYTF; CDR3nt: TGTGCCCCCACGCCCTATAACTATGGCTACACCTTC
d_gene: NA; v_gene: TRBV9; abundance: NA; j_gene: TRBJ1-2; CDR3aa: CASSPTFLGGGYTF; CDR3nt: TGTGCCAGCAGCCCGACGTTTTTGGGAGGTGGCTACACCTTC
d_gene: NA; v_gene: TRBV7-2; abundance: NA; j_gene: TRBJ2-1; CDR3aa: CASSSAGIGNEQFF; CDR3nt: TGTGCCAGCAGCTCCGCAGGAATTGGGAATGAGCAGTTCTTC
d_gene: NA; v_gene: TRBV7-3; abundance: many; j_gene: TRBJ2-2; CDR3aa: CASSLGGLGELFF; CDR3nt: TGTGCCAGCAGCTTAGGTGGATTAGGGGAGCTGTTTTTT
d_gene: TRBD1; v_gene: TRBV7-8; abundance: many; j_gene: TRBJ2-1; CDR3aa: CASSLDGQGNEQFF; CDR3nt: TGTGCCAGCAGCTTAGATGGACAGGGCAATGAGCAGTTCTTC
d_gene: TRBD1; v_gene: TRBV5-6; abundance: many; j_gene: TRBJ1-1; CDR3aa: CASSTNGQESSEAFF; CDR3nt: TGTGCCAGCAGCACCAATGGACAGGAGTCATCGGAAGCTTTCTTT
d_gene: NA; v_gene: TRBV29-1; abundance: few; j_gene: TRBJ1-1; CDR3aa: CSVAGSENTEAFF; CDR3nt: TGCAGCGTTGCCGGTTCGGAGAACACTGAAGCTTTCTTT
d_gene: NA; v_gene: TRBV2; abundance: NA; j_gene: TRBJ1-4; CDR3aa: CASSGFGTNEKLFF; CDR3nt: TGTGCCAGCAGTGGTTTTGGAACTAATGAAAAACTGTTTTTT
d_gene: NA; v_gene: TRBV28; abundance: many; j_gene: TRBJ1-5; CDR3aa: CASSFSDGSNQPQHF; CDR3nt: TGTGCCAGCAGTTTTTCCGACGGGAGCAATCAGCCCCAGCATTTT
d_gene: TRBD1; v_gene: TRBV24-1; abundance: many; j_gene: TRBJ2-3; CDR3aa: CATSEKLGQGTDTQYF; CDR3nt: TGTGCCACCAGTGAAAAGCTAGGACAGGGGACAGATACGCAGTATTTT
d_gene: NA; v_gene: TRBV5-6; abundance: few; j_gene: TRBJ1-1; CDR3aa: CASSFIGQNTEAFF; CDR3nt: TGTGCCAGCAGCTTTATCGGGCAGAACACTGAAGCTTTCTTT
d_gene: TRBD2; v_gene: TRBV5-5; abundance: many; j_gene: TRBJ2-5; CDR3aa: CASSLGLAGVETQYF; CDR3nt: TGTGCCAGCAGCTTGGGTCTAGCGGGAGTGGAGACCCAGTACTTC
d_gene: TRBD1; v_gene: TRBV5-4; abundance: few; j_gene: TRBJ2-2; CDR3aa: CASSQGQENAGELFF; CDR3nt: TGTGCCAGCAGTCAGGGACAGGAGAATGCCGGGGAGCTGTTTTTT